What follows are 30 T cell receptor beta chains derived from one specimen sequenced in a study of cytomegalovirus exposure and HLA in healthy donors. Primers: 60 Vbeta forward and 13 Jbeta reverse. The repertoire was sequenced with immunoSEQ multiplex PCR; TCRdb's copy has only in-frame clones and lacks some. The data contain approximately 140,000 clones, about four fifths of them seen just once; the ten biggest clones take up roughly 1.3%. Sequencing used PBMCs. The receptors were gathered from a male donor in good health and CMV-seropositive.

This clone was recorded only once. The chain employs TRBV19 and TRBJ1-3, with a tentative D call TRBD1 (6 bases). The V gene's germline CDR1 is LNHDA and CDR2 SQIVND (reference sequence). The CDR3 has 17 amino acids. V was trimmed by 8 bases and J by 4 bases, leaving 24 bases between them. The CDR3 spells CASQGQTPATGGNTIYF. Written as DNA, the CDR3 is TGTGCCAGTCAGGGACAAACCCCCGCTACCGGCGGAAACACCATATATTTT.

The chain has TRBV5-1 and TRBJ2-4; 7 bases are a match to TRBD2. The CDR3 runs 16 residues. Germline V gives CDR1 SGHRS, CDR2 YFSETQ. Germline trimming cut 1 base from V and 5 bases from J; bases unmatched to any gene: 9. CDR3 sequence (DNA): TGCGCCAGCAGCTTGTATGGGACTACCGGGGAAAACATTCAGTACTTC. This sequence encodes CASSLYGTTGENIQYF.

The V call is TRBV5-6, the J call TRBJ1-5, with 7 bases matching TRBD1. CDR3 size: 17 residues. V lost 1 base and J lost 0; bases outside the gene matches: 7. CDR1 is SGHDT and CDR2 is YYEEEE in the germline V gene. The CDR3 nucleotides read TGTGCCAGCAGCTTGCCATCGGGACAGCATAGCAATCAGCCCCAGCATTTT. Translation: CASSLPSGQHSNQPQHF.

The chain has TRBV7-2 and TRBJ1-1; possibly TRBD1 for D (6 bases). CDR1 and CDR2 (germline): SGHTA, FQGNSA. The CDR3 totals 15 residues. Deletions cut 1 base from V and 3 bases from J, with 12 bases between. The CDR3: CASSLELRGDTEAFF. The CDR3 region has the DNA TGTGCCAGCAGCTTAGAGCTCAGGGGCGACACTGAAGCTTTCTTT.

The genes are TRBV29-1 and TRBJ1-2; 7 positions agree with TRBD1. Germline CDR1 is SQVTM and CDR2 is ANQGSEA. The CDR3 contains 14 residues. V gave up 4 bases and J gave up 7 bases; unmatched junction bases: 12. In DNA form, the CDR3 reads TGCAGCGTTGGGCAAGGGGGCGGATCGGGTGGCTACACCTTC. Translation gives CSVGQGGGSGGYTF.

This clone was counted between two and nine times. The rearrangement links TRBV23-1 to TRBJ2-5; TRBD2 agrees at 8 bases. Being an ORF, TRBV23-1 has a function that is uncertain. The CDR3 is 17 residues long. Trimming at V came to 2 bases and at J to 1 base, leaving 9 bases not matched to a gene. Here the CDR3 DNA reads TGCGCCAGCAGTCAACAATTGGGACTAGAGACCCAAGAGACCCAGTACTTC. As protein: CASSQQLGLETQETQYF.

The chain couples TRBV7-2 to TRBJ2-7, with D perhaps TRBD1 (5 bases). Germline lookup yields CDR1 SGHTA and CDR2 FQGNSA. CDR3 length: 14 amino acids. V was trimmed by 1 base and J by 2 bases, leaving 9 bases between them. The CDR3 coding sequence is TGTGCCAGCAGCTTAGATCAGGGCCCCTACGAGCAGTACTTC. The encoded protein is CASSLDQGPYEQYF. Variable domain in full (rest from reference TRBV7-2 and TRBJ2-7): GAGVSQSPSNKVTEKGKDVELRCDPISGHTALYWYRQSLGQGLEFLIYFQGNSAPDKSGLPSDRFSAERTGGSVSTLTIQRTQQEDSAVYLCASSLDQGPYEQYFGPGTRLTVT.

The chain links TRBV7-8 to TRBJ1-5, with 7 bases that match TRBD1. From germline, CDR1 is SGHVS and CDR2 FQNEAQ. The CDR3 contains 16 residues. J was trimmed by 4 bases and V by 3 bases; bases with no gene match: 9. DNA for the CDR3: TGTGCCAGCAGCTTCCTAAGGGACAGTTTAAATCAGCCCCAGCATTTT. Its translation: CASSFLRDSLNQPQHF.

A word on this clone: One end of the junction varies from germline; a read error may be responsible. The rearrangement joins TRBV7-7 to TRBJ2-3, with D unclear. There are 14 residues in the CDR3. Looked up from germline, CDR1 is SSHAT and CDR2 is FNYEAQ (reference sequence). The CDR3 DNA follows: TGTGCTAGCAGTTCTGGTGGGCACACAGATACGCAGTATTTT. This gives the protein CASSSGGHTDTQYF.

V gene TRBV27 combines with J gene TRBJ2-7; 8 bases agree with TRBD2. After removal of 2 bases from V and 0 bases from J, the junction contained 12 bases not matched to a gene. This CDR3 comprises 18 residues. Germline CDR1 reads MNHEY; CDR2 reads SMNVEV (reference sequence). DNA for the CDR3: TGTGCCAGCAGTTTAAGATCCCCCATCGGGGGGGCCTCCTACGAGCAGTACTTC. Translation gives CASSLRSPIGGASYEQYF.

This chain joins TRBV6-5 and TRBJ1-1, with D unclear. The CDR3 contains 15 residues. Germline V gives CDR1 MNHEY, CDR2 SVGAGI. V was shortened by 0 bases and J by 8 bases, with 16 bases between the two germline ends. Here the CDR3 DNA reads TGTGCCAGCAGTTACTCAGGTTCGGGAGGTTACGAAGCTTTCTTT. This gives the protein CASSYSGSGGYEAFF.

The V gene is TRBV18, the J gene TRBJ2-4; 7 positions agree with TRBD2. The CDR3 length is 16 residues. Germline lookup yields CDR1 KGHSH and CDR2 LQKENI. V was pared by 4 bases and J by 1 base, with 7 bases of the junction left unmatched. CDR3 nucleotide sequence: TGTGCCAGCTCACGGGGAGGGGTAGAGGCCAAAAACATTCAGTACTTC. It yields the protein CASSRGGVEAKNIQYF.

The rearrangement joins TRBV5-8 to TRBJ1-3, with a weak D call TRBD1 (5 bases). With 6 bases removed from V and 0 bases from J, the gap between germline ends came to 10 bases. CDR1 is SGHTS, CDR2 YDEGEE, per germline. The CDR3 spans 14 residues. CDR3 in DNA: TGTGCCAGCACCACAGGCCTCTCTGGAAACACCATATATTTT. Protein: CASTTGLSGNTIYF.

This CDR3 is CASSSSGSVITGELFF. DNA for the CDR3: TGTGCCAGCAGTTCTAGCGGGAGCGTGATTACCGGGGAGCTGTTTTTT. This rearrangement joins TRBV28 to TRBJ2-2, with TRBD2 matching 10 bases. CDR3 length: 16 residues. Germline V gene lookup returns CDR1 MDHEN and CDR2 SYDVKM. V lost 4 bases, J lost 5 bases, and 7 bases stayed unmatched.

This clone was picked up one time. One end of the junction is discordant with germline, which a read error may explain. The chain couples TRBV28 to TRBJ1-2, with TRBD1 identical over 8 bases. Germline lookup yields CDR1 MDHEN and CDR2 SYDVKM. The CDR3 has 15 residues. In nucleotides, the CDR3 is TGTGCCAGCAGTTTAATCAGGGGGCGCGCCTATGGCTACCCCTTC. This encodes CASSLIRGRAYGYPF.

J is TRBJ1-4 and V is TRBV5-6; 9 bases fit TRBD1. The V gene end was trimmed by 0 bases and the J gene end by 7 bases; junction bases not matched to a gene: 1. CDR1 is SGHDT, CDR2 YYEEEE, per germline. CDR3 length: 14 amino acids. The CDR3 region has the DNA TGTGCCAGCAGCTTGGGGACAGGGGTTGAAAAACTGTTTTTT. The encoded protein is CASSLGTGVEKLFF.

V usage is TRBV2 and J usage is TRBJ1-1; D not certain. CDR3 length equals 15 residues. Trimming stripped 2 bases from V and 2 bases from J, with 12 bases between. Germline assignment: CDR1 SNHLY and CDR2 FYNNEI. CDR3 in amino acids: CASSERGPGNTEAFF. The CDR3 DNA follows: TGTGCCAGCAGTGAAAGAGGGCCAGGCAACACTGAAGCTTTCTTT.

V usage is TRBV7-9 and J usage is TRBJ2-2, with 12 positions matching TRBD2. Germline values: CDR1 SEHNR, CDR2 FQNEAQ (reference sequence). V shed 5 bases and J 4 bases; nucleotides not matched to a gene: 5. The CDR3 sequence is 16 residues long. In nucleotides, the CDR3 is TGTGCCAGCAGCGTACTAGCGGGGGGCTTCACCGGGGAGCTGTTTTTT. Amino acid sequence: CASSVLAGGFTGELFF.

This clone was recorded a few times. The gene calls are TRBV6-5 and TRBJ2-5; possible D gene TRBD1, 6 bases. Germline-derived CDR1 and CDR2 are MNHEY and SVGAGI. Trimming cost V 8 bases and J 5 bases, with 9 bases left between them. CDR3 length: 11 amino acids. The CDR3 sequence: CASGGGETQYF. The DNA for the CDR3 is TGTGCCAGCGGGGGCGGGGAGACCCAGTACTTC.

The CDR3 region is CASSGGRGSPSYEQYF. CDR3 nucleotides: TGTGCCAGCAGTGGAGGTAGGGGATCTCCATCCTACGAGCAGTACTTC. This rearrangement joins TRBV6-1 to TRBJ2-7, with a tentative D call TRBD1 (5 bases). In germline, CDR1 is MNHNS, CDR2 SASEGT. V was trimmed by 4 bases and J by 1 base, leaving 17 bases between them. There are 16 residues in the CDR3.

The chain is built from TRBV4-1 and TRBJ2-7, with 11 bases identical to TRBD2. Trimming removed 4 bases from V and 0 bases from J; junction bases left unmatched: 2. Germline CDR1 reads MGHRA; CDR2 reads YSYEKL. The CDR3 length is 15 residues. The CDR3 DNA follows: TGCGCCAGCAGCCGTGGGACTAGCGGCTCCTACGAGCAGTACTTC. Translated: CASSRGTSGSYEQYF.

This chain uses TRBV27 with TRBJ1-6, with TRBD1 identical over 10 bases. Germline CDR1 and CDR2: MNHEY and SMNVEV (reference sequence). This CDR3 region has 15 residues. V was clipped by 0 bases and J by 11 bases; unmatched bases: 4. In DNA, the CDR3 is TGTGCCAGCAGTTTATCGGGACAGGGGCATCCACCCCTCCACTTT. This encodes CASSLSGQGHPPLHF.

The chain recombines TRBV27 with TRBJ2-7; 8 bases map to TRBD1. Germline V gene sequence: CDR1 MNHEY, CDR2 SMNVEV (reference sequence). This CDR3 contains 13 residues. Trimming at V came to 3 bases and at J to 3 bases, leaving 1 base not matched to a gene. This CDR3 is CASSFTGGYEQYF. CDR3 nucleotides: TGTGCCAGCAGTTTCACAGGGGGCTACGAGCAGTACTTC.

The chain carries TRBV6-1 and TRBJ2-7, with TRBD2 identical over 7 bases. This CDR3 is 15 amino acids long. V lost 1 base, J lost 6 bases, and 9 bases stayed unmatched. Per the germline V gene, CDR1 is MNHNS and CDR2 is SASEGT. In DNA form, the CDR3 reads TGTGCCAGCAGTGAAGGGCGGGAGAGTCCCCTCGAGCAGTACTTC. Translated, it gives CASSEGRESPLEQYF.

This chain connects TRBV7-8 to TRBJ1-5; 9 bases agree with TRBD1. Germline V gives CDR1 SGHVS, CDR2 FQNEAQ. The ends lost 5 bases at V and 2 bases at J; junction bases unmatched: 4. The CDR3 totals 15 residues. In DNA, the CDR3 is TGTGCCAGCAGCATACAGGGGGCAGGCAATCAGCCCCAGCATTTT. This translates into CASSIQGAGNQPQHF.

The chain carries TRBV28 and TRBJ1-1; D call uncertain. The CDR3 loop spans 13 amino acids. With 5 bases removed from V and 4 bases from J, the gap between germline ends came to 11 bases. The germline CDR1 and CDR2 sequences are MDHEN and SYDVKM. The CDR3 here is CASSIGFVTEAFF. The DNA for the CDR3 is TGTGCCAGCAGTATCGGGTTTGTCACTGAAGCTTTCTTT. Drawing the rest from reference TRBV28 and TRBJ1-1, the complete variable domain is DVKVTQSSRYLVKRTGEKVFLECVQDMDHENMFWYRQDPGLGLRLIYFSYDVKMKEKGDIPEGYSVSREKKERFSLILESASTNQTSMYLCASSIGFVTEAFFGQGTRLTVV.

V is TRBV6-1 and J is TRBJ2-4, with D possibly TRBD1 on 6 matching bases. The CDR3 consists of 14 residues. Germline CDR1 MNHNS, CDR2 SASEGT. Trimming left V 2 bases short and J 2 bases short, with 7 bases between. The CDR3 is CASSEQGPKNIQYF. In DNA, the CDR3 is TGTGCCAGCAGTGAACAGGGGCCCAAAAACATTCAGTACTTC.

Comments on this clone: One end of the junction fails to match germline, which may point to a read error. This chain links TRBV7-7 with TRBJ2-3; 8 bases fit TRBD2. The CDR3 loop spans 15 amino acids. The germline CDR1 and CDR2 sequences are SSHAT and FNYEAQ (reference sequence). CDR3 nucleotides: TGTGCTAGCAGCTTGGCGGGGGGACGCACAGATACGCAGTATTTT. It translates to CASSLAGGRTDTQYF.

CDR3 region: CASSLAEEQFF. The CDR3 nucleotides read TGTGCCAGCAGTTTAGCGGAAGAGCAGTTCTTC. The rearrangement joins TRBV27 to TRBJ2-1; D is unresolved. V was clipped by 2 bases and J by 10 bases, with 6 bases between them. CDR3 length equals 11 residues. Germline CDR1 and CDR2: MNHEY and SMNVEV (reference sequence).

The table lists this clone with a count of one. The CDR3 reads CASSPRQENTGELFF. The CDR3, as DNA: TGTGCCAGCTCACCAAGACAGGAGAACACCGGGGAGCTGTTTTTT. V usage is TRBV18 and J usage is TRBJ2-2, with D perhaps matching TRBD1 (6 bases). Germline V gene lookup returns CDR1 KGHSH and CDR2 LQKENI. Trimming removed 2 bases from V and 1 base from J, with 8 bases in between. The CDR3 contains 15 residues.